The clone carrying this T cell receptor beta chain has a count of ten or more. MiXCR was run by TCRdb on the 5' RACE reads, yielding one entry per CDR3 protein. The table lists approximately 38,000 distinct CDR3 sequences, 5.8% of them singletons. Trimming removed 0 bases from V and 2 bases from J, with 9 bases in between. There are 14 residues in the CDR3. CDR1 is SGHDT and CDR2 is YYEEEE in the germline V gene. The time point here: sample taken at primary tumor resection. Whole RNA from tumor, nontumor lung or frozen PBMC was sequenced unsorted. These data belong to a study of spatial heterogeneity in lung cancer.

This chain connects TRBV5-6 to TRBJ2-7, with D perhaps TRBD1 (6 bases). Sample: PBMCs, taken at surgery. The TCR was taken from a male donor with early-stage non-small cell lung cancer. The CDR3 DNA reads as TGTGCCAGCAGCTTGGGACAGGCCCCCTACGAGCAGTACTTC. Translating it yields CASSLGQAPYEQYF. Together with reference TRBV5-6 and TRBJ2-7, the CDR3 gives the full variable domain: DAGVTQSPTHLIKTRGQQVTLRCSPKSGHDTVSWYQQALGQGPQFIFQYYEEEERQRGNFPDRFSGHQFPNYSSELNVNALLLGDSALYLCASSLGQAPYEQYFGPGTRLTVT.